Shown below are 15 T cell receptor beta chains from a single sample sequenced in a study of blood T cell repertoires in COVID-19. Some clones are missing from TCRdb's copy, which holds only in-frame ones; the method was immunoSEQ multiplex PCR. The top ten hold roughly 19% of the sample, which has 150,000 to 200,000 clones, about nine tenths seen once. Sequencing was carried out using peripheral blood. These receptors all stem from a man aged 55 to 69 with active or convalescent COVID-19.

The chain is built from TRBV4-1 and TRBJ1-2; TRBD1 matches at 7 bases. The CDR3 is 16 amino acids. Trimming at V came to 3 bases and at J to 3 bases, leaving 10 bases not matched to a gene. Looked up from germline, CDR1 is MGHRA and CDR2 is YSYEKL. Written as DNA, the CDR3 is TGCGCCAGCAGCCACATATTTCCCGGGACAGACTATGGCTACACCTTC. This sequence encodes CASSHIFPGTDYGYTF.

The chain uses TRBV3-1 (or the pseudogene TRBV3-2) and TRBJ1-1; TRBD1 might be the D (6 bases). There are 15 residues in the CDR3. Trimming cost V 4 bases and J 2 bases, with 14 bases left between them. Germline V gene sequence: CDR1 LGHDT, CDR2 YNNKEL (reference sequence). CDR3 sequence reads: CASSPTGQTNTEAFF. The CDR3 DNA reads as TGTGCCAGCAGCCCAACTGGACAGACAAACACTGAAGCTTTCTTT.

To note about this clone: One end of the junction fails to match germline, which may point to a read error. V and J are TRBV14 and TRBJ1-1; 7 nucleotides line up with TRBD1. This CDR3 spans 11 amino acids. Germline V gene data show CDR1 as SGHDN and CDR2 as FVKESK. DNA of the CDR3: TGTGCCAGCAGCCAAGGGGGACAGCCCTTTTTT. It specifies CASSQGGQPFF.

This sequence joins TRBV7-9 and TRBJ2-7, with a possible D match to TRBD2 (6 bases). The CDR3 totals 16 residues. Germline values: CDR1 SEHNR, CDR2 FQNEAQ (reference sequence). The V and J ends lost 1 base and 0 bases respectively, with 13 bases between them. The CDR3, as DNA: TGTGCCAGCAGCTTAGTTCGAGCGGGTTCCTCCTACGAGCAGTACTTC. Residues: CASSLVRAGSSYEQYF.

J is TRBJ1-1 and V is TRBV6-6; 7 bases are a match to TRBD1. This CDR3 is built from 14 residues. Per germline, CDR1 MNHNY and CDR2 SVGAGI (reference sequence). Unmatched junction bases numbered 8, after V lost 2 bases and J lost 8 bases. The CDR3 sequence is CASSYRTGSEEAFF. As DNA, the CDR3 is TGTGCCAGCAGTTACAGGACAGGCAGTGAGGAAGCTTTCTTT.

This clone was found a few times. The chain links TRBV11-2 to TRBJ2-3; no reliable D call. There are 12 residues in the CDR3. Germline loops: CDR1 SGHAT, CDR2 FQNNGV. Trimming took 7 bases from V and 3 from J, leaving 8 bases between them. CDR3 sequence: CASTLGTDTQYF. The CDR3, as DNA: TGTGCCAGCACTCTAGGAACAGATACGCAGTATTTT.

This chain uses TRBV2 with TRBJ2-1; D perhaps matches TRBD1 (6 bases). Per germline, CDR1 SNHLY and CDR2 FYNNEI. This CDR3 has 15 amino acids. The V end lost 6 bases, the J end lost 10 bases, and 22 bases lay between the germline ends. CDR3 loop: CASRAQGYRSVEQFF. In DNA, the CDR3 is TGTGCCAGCAGAGCACAGGGATATAGGTCGGTGGAGCAGTTCTTC.

The V and J genes are TRBV7-8 and TRBJ1-1; D remains unclear. This CDR3 contains 14 residues. The V end lost 1 base, the J end lost 1 base, and 7 bases lay between the germline ends. CDR1 SGHVS and CDR2 FQNEAQ come from the germline V gene. CDR3: CASSLVAGNTEAFF. Written as DNA, the CDR3 is TGTGCCAGCAGCTTAGTTGCCGGGAACACTGAAGCTTTCTTT.

The chain uses TRBV5-1 and TRBJ2-3; 10 nucleotides line up with TRBD1. With 0 bases clipped from V and 2 bases from J, the junction kept 9 bases outside the gene matches. The germline V gene encodes CDR1 SGHRS and CDR2 YFSETQ. This CDR3 comprises 18 residues. CDR3 bases: TGCGCCAGCAGCTTGGCCCGAGGGGGACAGGGGTTCACAGATACGCAGTATTTT. It specifies CASSLARGGQGFTDTQYF. The full variable domain, with the rest looked up from reference TRBV5-1 and TRBJ2-3, is KAGVTQTPRYLIKTRGQQVTLSCSPISGHRSVSWYQQTPGQGLQFLFEYFSETQRNKGNFPGRFSGRQFSNSRSEMNVSTLELGDSALYLCASSLARGGQGFTDTQYFGPGTRLTVL.

V is TRBV5-4 and J is TRBJ2-5; 7 positions agree with TRBD1. Germline V CDR1 and CDR2: SGHNT, YYREEE (reference sequence). The V gene end was trimmed by 2 bases and the J gene end by 2 bases; junction bases not matched to a gene: 6. The length of the CDR3 is 15 residues. The CDR3 region is CASSFTGATQETQYF. DNA for the CDR3: TGTGCCAGCAGCTTCACAGGGGCCACACAAGAGACCCAGTACTTC. Supplemented by reference TRBV5-4 and TRBJ2-5, the full variable domain reads ETGVTQSPTHLIKTRGQQVTLRCSSQSGHNTVSWYQQALGQGPQFIFQYYREEENGRGNFPPRFSGLQFPNYSSELNVNALELDDSALYLCASSFTGATQETQYFGPGTRLLVL.

The chain is built from TRBV9 and TRBJ1-2, with 10 nucleotides matching TRBD1. This CDR3 has 15 amino acids. CDR1 and CDR2 from the germline V gene are SGDLS and YYNGEE. V dropped 0 bases and J dropped 8; count of bases not matched to a gene: 7. CDR3 loop: CASSVAGQGTTGYTF. CDR3 DNA sequence: TGTGCCAGCAGCGTAGCGGGACAGGGGACCACCGGCTACACCTTC.

The chain uses TRBV5-4 and TRBJ2-1, with D possibly TRBD2 on 6 matching bases. Germline V lookup: CDR1 SGHNT, CDR2 YYREEE (reference sequence). V was shortened by 1 base and J by 0 bases, with 11 bases between the two germline ends. The CDR3 has 16 residues. CDR3 sequence (DNA): TGTGCCAGCAGCTTGCAGGGAGGAAGCTCCTACAATGAGCAGTTCTTC. Residues: CASSLQGGSSYNEQFF.

This sequence joins TRBV20-1 and TRBJ2-7; perhaps TRBD1 as D (5 bases). The CDR3 spans 12 residues. With 3 bases removed from V and 1 base from J, the gap between germline ends came to 7 bases. Germline CDR1 is DFQATT and CDR2 is SNEGSKA (reference sequence). The CDR3 loop reads CSASSGSYEQYF. The CDR3 DNA follows: TGCAGTGCTAGTTCAGGGTCCTACGAGCAGTACTTC.

The rearrangement uses TRBV3-1 (or the pseudogene TRBV3-2) and TRBJ1-2, with D unresolved. V was trimmed by 0 bases and J by 4 bases, leaving 9 bases between them. CDR1 and CDR2 (germline): LGHDT, YNNKEL (reference sequence). This CDR3 comprises 14 residues. The CDR3 here is CASSQDLRVYGYTF. The CDR3 DNA reads TGTGCCAGCAGCCAAGATTTACGGGTCTATGGCTACACCTTC.

The chain joins TRBV5-1 to TRBJ2-2, with D hard to call. In germline, CDR1 is SGHRS, CDR2 YFSETQ. The V end lost 1 base, the J end lost 4 bases, and 20 bases lay between the germline ends. The CDR3 is made up of 18 amino acids. The CDR3 coding sequence is TGCGCCAGCAGCTTGCTCGGCGCCCAATTATCGGGCACCGGGGAGCTGTTTTTT. The encoded protein is CASSLLGAQLSGTGELFF.